The present TCR beta chain was sequenced within a study of Graves' ophthalmopathy and Graves' hyperthyroidism. Across the whole study: Stable hyperthyroidism was defined by absence of ophthalmopathy within 18 months of follow-up. Study-wide results and caveats: The model reached approximately 70% sensitivity and roughly 72% specificity for predicting ophthalmopathy progression.

Hyperthyroidism patients, all newly diagnosed, had under 2 months' duration and ages of 18 to 65. Patients with other autoimmune diseases, uncontrolled infections, pregnancy or lactation were excluded. In regard to this clonotype: Its cognate antigen is unknown.

V was shortened by 1 base and J by 4 bases, with 5 bases between the two germline ends. The CDR3 contains 13 residues. The germline V gene has CDR1 LGHDT and CDR2 YNNKEL (reference sequence). Using RNA transcripts, the TCR beta CDR3 regions were amplified. After a first-round RT-PCR with HTBI primers, a second-round multiplex PCR was run. TCRdb called the multiplex PCR reads again in MiXCR, with one record for every CDR3 protein. The sample includes approximately 540,000 distinct CDR3 sequences, approximately 37% of them seen just once. This sequence joins TRBV3-1 and TRBJ1-3; D gene uncertain. Sequenced input: peripheral blood or thyroid tissue (not recorded which). This clonotype originated in an adult man with Graves' hyperthyroidism. CDR3 bases: TGTGCCAGCAGCCAAGGGGTAGGAAACACCATATATTTT. As protein: CASSQGVGNTIYF.